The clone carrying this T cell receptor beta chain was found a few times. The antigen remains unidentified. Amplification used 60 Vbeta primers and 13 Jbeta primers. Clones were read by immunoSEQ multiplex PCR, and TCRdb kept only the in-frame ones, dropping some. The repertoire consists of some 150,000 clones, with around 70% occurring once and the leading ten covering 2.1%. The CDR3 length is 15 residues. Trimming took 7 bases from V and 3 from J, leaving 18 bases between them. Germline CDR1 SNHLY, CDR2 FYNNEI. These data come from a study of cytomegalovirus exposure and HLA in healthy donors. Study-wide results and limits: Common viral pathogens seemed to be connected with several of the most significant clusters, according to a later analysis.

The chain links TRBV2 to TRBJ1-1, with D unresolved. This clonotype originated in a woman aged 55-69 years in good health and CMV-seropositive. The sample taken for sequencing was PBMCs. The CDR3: CASTNGRAGDTEAFF. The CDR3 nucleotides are TGTGCCAGCACCAACGGGCGGGCCGGAGACACTGAAGCTTTCTTT. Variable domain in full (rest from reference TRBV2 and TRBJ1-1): EPEVTQTPSHQVTQMGQEVILRCVPISNHLYFYWYRQILGQKVEFLVSFYNNEISEKSEIFDDQFSVERPDGSNFTLKIRSTKLEDSAMYFCASTNGRAGDTEAFFGQGTRLTVV.